This is a list of T cell receptor beta chains from one sample in a study of patients and donors after allogeneic stem cell transplantation. From the RT-PCR reads, TCRdb called clonotypes with MiXCR, one entry per CDR3 protein. The repertoire holds roughly 200,000 distinct CDR3 sequences, with around two fifths as singletons. The specimen sequenced was blood, either unsorted or a sorted T cell fraction (not recorded which). These TCRs come from a human donor who was either an allogeneic HSCT recipient or a stem cell or donor lymphocyte infusion donor (not recorded which). It is not recorded whose cells these are; they may come from a transplant donor. Both conserved end residues are part of each CDR3. The D gene is left open where the match is weak. Expanded clones get a size class; other rows say once, few or many, or leave the size out.

len,j_gene,abundance,v_gene,d_gene,CDR3nt,CDR3aa
14,TRBJ2-5,-,TRBV7-3,-,TGTGCCAGCAGCTCCGGATTGCCCCCAGAGACCCAGTACTTC,CASSSGLPPETQYF
14,TRBJ1-1,few,TRBV6-1,-,TGTGCCAGCCTCCTCAGGGGTCAGAACACTGAAGCTTTCTTT,CASLLRGQNTEAFF
16,TRBJ2-7,-,TRBV9,-,TGTGCCAGCAGCGTAGGTGCAGGCGGAGCCCTCTACGAGCAGTACTTC,CASSVGAGGALYEQYF
14,TRBJ1-2,-,TRBV12-3/TRBV12-4,TRBD1,TGTGCCAGCAGTCCGGCAGGGGGCGGCTATGGCTACACCTTC,CASSPAGGGYGYTF
13,TRBJ2-5,few,TRBV13,-,TGTGCCAGCAGCCTGGACTTCCAAGAGACCCAGTACTTC,CASSLDFQETQYF
12,TRBJ1-5,few,TRBV28,-,TGTGCCAGCAACATGGCCAATCAGCCCCAGCATTTT,CASNMANQPQHF
19,TRBJ2-1,-,TRBV3-1,TRBD2,TGTGCCAGCAGCCAAGAAGGGGGCTTAGGGACTAGCGCGCTAGATGAGCAGTTCTTC,CASSQEGGLGTSALDEQFF
14,TRBJ1-3,few,TRBV7-2,-,TGTGCCAGCAGATCATTTGGGTTAGGAAACACCATATATTTT,CASRSFGLGNTIYF
12,TRBJ1-5,-,TRBV12-3/TRBV12-4,-,TGTGCCAGCAGAAGGGGGAGGCAGCCCCAGCATTTT,CASRRGRQPQHF
13,TRBJ1-2,few,TRBV12-3/TRBV12-4,-,TGTGCCAGCAGTTTAGGGGGGGCGAAAGGCTACACCTTC,CASSLGGAKGYTF